The T cell receptor beta chain under discussion was sequenced for a study of T cell clonality in common variable immunodeficiency. This clone came up many times. Its antigen is unidentified. With the read ending 3 residues before the CDR3 end, the germline J gene is used to fill in that end. The germline V gene has CDR1 DFQATT and CDR2 SNEGSKA (reference sequence). V lost 6 bases to trimming and J lost 4 bases; unmatched junction nucleotides: 16. The CDR3 has 16 residues. Findings of the study overall: CVID subjects showed higher TCRbeta clonality than healthy controls.

TCRdb keeps only in-frame clones here, not all; method: immunoSEQ multiplex PCR. The sample is made up of under 65,000 clones, none counted only once. This receptor was identified in a person between 18 and 75 years old in good health. The sequencing sample was made of peripheral blood mononuclear cells. V and J are TRBV20-1 and TRBJ1-1, with 8 bases that match TRBD1. This CDR3 is CSARTGFVIPGTEAFF. The CDR3 DNA, read in part, is TGCAGTGCCAGGACAGGGTTCGTTATACCTGGCACTGAA.